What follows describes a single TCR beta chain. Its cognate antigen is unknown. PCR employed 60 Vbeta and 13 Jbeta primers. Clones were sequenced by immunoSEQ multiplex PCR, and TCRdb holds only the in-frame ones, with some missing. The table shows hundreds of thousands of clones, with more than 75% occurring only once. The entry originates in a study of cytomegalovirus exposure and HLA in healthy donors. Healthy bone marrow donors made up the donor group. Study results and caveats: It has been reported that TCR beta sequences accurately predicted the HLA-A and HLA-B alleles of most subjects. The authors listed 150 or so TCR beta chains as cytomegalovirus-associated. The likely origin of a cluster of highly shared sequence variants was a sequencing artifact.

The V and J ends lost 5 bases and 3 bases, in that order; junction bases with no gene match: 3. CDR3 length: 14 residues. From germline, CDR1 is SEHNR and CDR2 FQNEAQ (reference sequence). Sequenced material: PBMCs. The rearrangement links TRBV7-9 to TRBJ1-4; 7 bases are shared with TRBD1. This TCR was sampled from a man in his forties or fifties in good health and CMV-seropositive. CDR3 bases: TGTGCCAGCAGCCCCGGACAGGCTAATGAAAAACTGTTTTTT. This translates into CASSPGQANEKLFF.